The 9 T cell receptor beta chains reported below all come from one sample, sequenced in a study of control samples from healthy donors and cancer patients. Sequencing was performed with immunoSEQ multiplex PCR; in TCRdb, only in-frame clones are kept and a portion is missing. Of some 100,000 clones in the sample, approximately 80% were seen once. Sequencing was carried out using blood. All receptors come from a woman in her twenties or thirties in good health.

The chain recombines TRBV29-1 with TRBJ2-1; the match to TRBD2 covers 12 bases. The CDR3 covers 15 residues. The V and J ends lost 8 bases and 6 bases, in that order; junction bases with no gene match: 11. CDR1 is SQVTM, CDR2 ANQGSEA, per germline. The CDR3 nucleotides read TGCAGCTTCTCGCTCGGGACTAGCGGGTCCAATGAGCAGTTCTTC. Amino acids: CSFSLGTSGSNEQFF.

This chain links TRBV6-1 with TRBJ1-2; no firm D call. Trimming took off 2 bases at V and 6 bases at J, with 16 bases between the two ends. Germline loops: CDR1 MNHNS, CDR2 SASEGT. The CDR3 sequence is 15 residues long. The CDR3 region is CASSEFRQDPHGYTF. The DNA of the CDR3 is TGTGCCAGCAGTGAATTTAGGCAGGACCCACATGGCTACACCTTC.

J is TRBJ1-5 and V is TRBV10-2; D is unresolved. CDR1 WSHSY and CDR2 SAAADI come from the germline V gene. This CDR3 comprises 14 residues. Trimming pared 1 base from V and 2 bases from J, leaving 6 bases between. The CDR3 sequence is CASSEWGGNQPQHF. The CDR3 DNA sequence: TGCGCCAGCAGTGAGTGGGGTGGCAATCAGCCCCAGCATTTT.

This clone was observed once. This rearrangement joins TRBV12-3 or TRBV12-4 to TRBJ1-2; 9 nucleotides agree with TRBD1. With 6 bases clipped from V and 6 bases from J, the junction kept 5 bases outside the gene matches. The CDR3 is 13 amino acids. The CDR3 protein is CASSRQGGNGYTF. CDR3 in DNA: TGTGCCAGCAGCCGACAGGGGGGTAATGGCTACACCTTC.

The chain is built from TRBV9 and TRBJ2-3, with 7 bases identical to TRBD1. The CDR3 spans 16 residues. CDR1 and CDR2 (germline): SGDLS, YYNGEE. Trimming at V came to 4 bases and at J to 2 bases, leaving 10 bases not matched to a gene. The CDR3 reads CASSTPGTDITDTQYF. The CDR3 bases are TGTGCCAGCAGCACACCCGGGACAGATATCACAGATACGCAGTATTTT.

The gene calls are TRBV5-1 and TRBJ1-4; the D is unclear. CDR3 length equals 14 residues. V was shortened by 0 bases and J by 0 bases, with 3 bases between the two germline ends. Germline lookup yields CDR1 SGHRS and CDR2 YFSETQ. This CDR3 reads CASSLVATNEKLFF. In nucleotides, the CDR3 is TGCGCCAGCAGCTTGGTGGCAACTAATGAAAAACTGTTTTTT.

The chain carries TRBV18 and TRBJ1-1; tentatively, D is TRBD1 (6 bases). Germline CDR1 reads KGHSH; CDR2 reads LQKENI. The length of the CDR3 is 13 residues. Trimming removed 5 bases from V and 2 bases from J, with 9 bases in between. CDR3 protein: CASSKDSNTEAFF. DNA for the CDR3: TGTGCCAGCTCAAAGGACAGTAACACTGAAGCTTTCTTT.

V usage is TRBV30 and J usage is TRBJ1-2; D is ambiguous. CDR3 length equals 11 residues. CDR1 is GTSNPN and CDR2 is SVGIG in the germline V gene (reference sequence). V was cut by 1 base and J by 3 bases, with 3 bases left in between. The CDR3 region has the DNA TGTGCCTGGAGTGCCCACTATGGCTACACCTTC. Translation: CAWSAHYGYTF.

The chain carries TRBV18 and TRBJ1-4, with D perhaps TRBD1 (6 bases). There are 16 residues in the CDR3. CDR1 is KGHSH and CDR2 is LQKENI in the germline V gene. Between the trimmed V and J ends, which lost 3 bases and 2 bases, there was a span of 13 bases. Written as DNA, the CDR3 is TGTGCCAGCTCACCGGTTACAGGGTCCACTAATGAAAAACTGTTTTTT. It codes for CASSPVTGSTNEKLFF.